This is a list of T cell receptor beta chains from one sample in a study of shared clonotypes between healthy human individuals. Produced via immunoSEQ multiplex PCR; TCRdb's table is partial and in-frame only. Of around 700,000 clones listed, about 78% are singletons. Sequenced input: memory CD4+ T cells sorted from blood. The receptors come from a woman aged 30 to 39 in good health. The conserved cysteine and the conserved F or W are not part of the CDR3 here. The order of the fields is D gene, J gene, V gene, CDR3 protein. The D gene is left open where the match is weak.

NA TRBJ2-5 TRBV9 ASSSYGETQY
TRBD1 TRBJ2-7 TRBV10-3 AVGTGGSYEQY
NA TRBJ2-7 TRBV6-1 ASSGAGDEQY
TRBD1 TRBJ2-5 TRBV27 ASSTYRQGSKEETQY
NA TRBJ2-1 TRBV5-1 ASCPRDMSYNEQF
NA TRBJ2-7 TRBV28 ASREGGSGYEQY
NA TRBJ1-5 TRBV2 ATRQHSNQPQH
NA TRBJ1-3 TRBV11-2 ASRAQGDTIY
NA TRBJ1-1 TRBV13 ASSLRVGKEAF
NA TRBJ1-1 TRBV5-1 ASSEEGTTNTEAF
TRBD1 TRBJ1-5 TRBV19 ASSMAGGKNQPQH
TRBD1 TRBJ2-1 TRBV11-3 ASSLAGTEPSNEQF
TRBD1 TRBJ1-1 TRBV18 ASSQKGQTNTEAF
NA TRBJ1-1 TRBV23-1 ARTKTGCSEAF
NA TRBJ2-1 TRBV5-1 ASAPDSSSYNEQF
NA TRBJ1-4 TRBV10-3 AISDGGGGEKLF
NA TRBJ2-5 TRBV4-1 ASSQAGVFQETQY
TRBD1 TRBJ1-2 TRBV18 ASSPAQLPRGLGYT
TRBD2 TRBJ2-1 TRBV7-2 ASSLGAGEYNEQF
NA TRBJ1-4 TRBV6-1 ASSPGGNEKLF
TRBD1 TRBJ2-5 TRBV5-1 ASSPTQGATQETQY
TRBD1 TRBJ1-5 TRBV28 ASFGTGPHQPQH
NA TRBJ1-5 TRBV2 ASNLVSSNQPQH
NA TRBJ2-1 TRBV7-8 ASSLRTANNEQF
NA TRBJ2-6 TRBV6-1 ASSETRLPVGANVLT
NA TRBJ2-5 TRBV7-2 ASSLNQETQY
NA TRBJ1-1 TRBV29-1 SVRGFGLNTEAF
NA TRBJ2-1 TRBV11-2 AEGEASYNEQF
TRBD1 TRBJ1-5 TRBV6-7 ASSYPDRVDQPQH
TRBD2 TRBJ2-3 TRBV19 ASSIRTSGSDTQY
NA TRBJ1-1 TRBV5-1 ASSSTRSGPF
TRBD1 TRBJ1-1 TRBV9 ASSVTGVNTEAF
TRBD1 TRBJ1-5 TRBV19 ASSIGGTGVQPQH
NA TRBJ2-2 TRBV7-9 ASSLVMADGELF
NA TRBJ2-3 TRBV6-6 ASTSGGSTDTQY
NA TRBJ2-1 TRBV11-1 ASSLVDSLNNEQF
TRBD2 TRBJ2-1 TRBV7-9 ASGPLAGSNEQF
TRBD1 TRBJ2-7 TRBV25-1 ASSGPGTGGSYEQY
TRBD2 TRBJ2-3 TRBV6-6 ATLPSGKGDTQY
TRBD2 TRBJ2-1 TRBV5-6 ASSYIAGWAYNEQF
NA TRBJ1-3 TRBV7-3 ASSDHRNTIY
TRBD1 TRBJ2-7 TRBV27 ASSLGQGTYEQY
NA TRBJ2-5 TRBV29-1 SVDRGVETQY
TRBD1 TRBJ1-2 TRBV7-8 ASSQNQVRSGGFYGYT